The clone carrying this T cell receptor beta chain was detected ten times or more. The entry originates in a study of T cells in Graves' hyperthyroidism and ophthalmopathy. Researchers took RNA transcripts and amplified the TCR beta CDR3 regions from them. HTBI primers were the set used in a first-round RT-PCR of the TCR CDR3. From the multiplex PCR reads, TCRdb called clonotypes with MiXCR, one entry per CDR3 protein. The sample yields about 410,000 distinct CDR3 sequences, about 15% seen once. V was pared by 7 bases and J by 5 bases, with 16 bases of the junction left unmatched. This CDR3 spans 16 amino acids. Germline CDR1 and CDR2: SNHLY and FYNNEI.

Sequencing input: blood. The rearrangement links TRBV2 to TRBJ2-7, with TRBD1 identical over 8 bases. The receptor comes from a man aged 18 to 29 with Graves' ophthalmopathy. In DNA, the CDR3 is TGTGCCAGCACTCTGACAACGGGACAGGCCCCGAACGAGCAGTACTTC. Translated, it gives CASTLTTGQAPNEQYF.